The table lists the clone carrying this T cell receptor (beta chain) with many counts. Its antigen is still unknown. The source material, RNA transcripts, was used to amplify TCR beta CDR3 regions. RT-PCR in the first round (using the HTBI primer set) targeted the TCR CDR3. TCRdb re-analysed the multiplex PCR reads in MiXCR, keeping a single row per CDR3 protein. The table has a few hundred thousand distinct CDR3 sequences, roughly 13% seen once; the top ten hold 9.2%. Over 18 months, lack of ophthalmopathy progression marked Graves' hyperthyroidism as stable. Reasons for excluding patients were uncontrolled infection, other autoimmune disease, pregnancy or lactation. This entry is derived from a study of T cells in Graves' hyperthyroidism and ophthalmopathy. Study-wide background: Specimen type is peripheral blood, collected at initial diagnosis prior to any treatment.

V was shortened by 0 bases and J by 3 bases, with 18 bases between the two germline ends. The CDR3 consists of 17 residues. Germline CDR1 reads DFQATT; CDR2 reads SNEGSKA (reference sequence). Study-wide points: Among clonotypes expanded in thyroid above 0.001, most were also found in blood.

This TCR came from a woman aged 18-35 years with Graves' hyperthyroidism. The chain combines TRBV20-1 with TRBJ1-5; D gene unclear. The material sequenced was blood. The CDR3, as DNA: TGCAGTGCTAGAGATTCTCCCCTTAGGAGGAACAATCAGCCCCAGCATTTT. Translated, it gives CSARDSPLRRNNQPQHF.